This T cell receptor beta chain was recovered during a study of human CD8 memory T cell subsets. Preparation of the TCR beta libraries relied on UMI-labeled 5' RACE. TCRdb reprocessed the 5' RACE reads and reports one entry per CDR3 protein, with no DNA. The sample table includes around 12,000 distinct CDR3 sequences. Negative magnetic separation was used for the enrichment of total CD8+ T cells. CDR1 and CDR2 from the germline V gene are SGHTA and FQGNSA. The CDR3 length is 13 residues. V usage is TRBV7-2 and J usage is TRBJ2-7; the TCRdb D gene call, TRBD2, has no DNA to confirm it. Sequencing was carried out using CD8+ T cells from PBMCs. This receptor was obtained from a human donor in good health. The CDR3 reads CASSFTLVYEQYF. Complete variable domain (other parts from reference TRBV7-2 and TRBJ2-7): GAGVSQSPSNKVTEKGKDVELRCDPISGHTALYWYRQSLGQGLEFLIYFQGNSAPDKSGLPSDRFSAERTGGSVSTLTIQRTQQEDSAVYLCASSFTLVYEQYFGPGTRLTVT.